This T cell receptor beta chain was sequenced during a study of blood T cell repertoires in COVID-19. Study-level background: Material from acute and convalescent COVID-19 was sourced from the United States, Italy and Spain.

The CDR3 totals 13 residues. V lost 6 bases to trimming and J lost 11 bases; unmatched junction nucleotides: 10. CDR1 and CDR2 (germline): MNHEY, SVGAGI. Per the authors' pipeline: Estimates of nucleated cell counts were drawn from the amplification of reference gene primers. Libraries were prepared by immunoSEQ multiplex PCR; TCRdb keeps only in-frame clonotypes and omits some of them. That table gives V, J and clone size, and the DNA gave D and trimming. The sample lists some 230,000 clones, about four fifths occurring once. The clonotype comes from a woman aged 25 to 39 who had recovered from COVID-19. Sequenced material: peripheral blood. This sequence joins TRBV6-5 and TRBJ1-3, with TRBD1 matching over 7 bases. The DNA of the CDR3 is TGTGCCAGCAGGGGAATAGGGCAGGGGGCCATATATTTT. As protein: CASRGIGQGAIYF.